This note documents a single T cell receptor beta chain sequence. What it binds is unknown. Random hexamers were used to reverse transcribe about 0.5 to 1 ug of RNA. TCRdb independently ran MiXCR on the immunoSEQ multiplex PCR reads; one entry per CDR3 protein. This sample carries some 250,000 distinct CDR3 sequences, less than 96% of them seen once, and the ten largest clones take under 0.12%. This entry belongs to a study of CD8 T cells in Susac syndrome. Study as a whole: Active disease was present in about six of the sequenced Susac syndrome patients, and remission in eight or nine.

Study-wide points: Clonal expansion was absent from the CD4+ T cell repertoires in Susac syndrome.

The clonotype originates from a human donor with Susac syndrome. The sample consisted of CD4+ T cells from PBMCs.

CDR3 loop: CASSLRPSSGEGVNEQFF. CDR3 sequence (DNA): TGTGCCAGCAGCTTACGACCGTCTAGCGGGGAGGGAGTGAATGAGCAGTTCTTC. J is TRBJ2-1 and V is TRBV7-6, with TRBD2 matching 9 bases. CDR3 size: 18 residues. V shed 2 bases, J shed 7 bases, and the junction held 15 bases outside the gene matches. Looked up from germline, CDR1 is SGHVS and CDR2 is FNYEAQ.